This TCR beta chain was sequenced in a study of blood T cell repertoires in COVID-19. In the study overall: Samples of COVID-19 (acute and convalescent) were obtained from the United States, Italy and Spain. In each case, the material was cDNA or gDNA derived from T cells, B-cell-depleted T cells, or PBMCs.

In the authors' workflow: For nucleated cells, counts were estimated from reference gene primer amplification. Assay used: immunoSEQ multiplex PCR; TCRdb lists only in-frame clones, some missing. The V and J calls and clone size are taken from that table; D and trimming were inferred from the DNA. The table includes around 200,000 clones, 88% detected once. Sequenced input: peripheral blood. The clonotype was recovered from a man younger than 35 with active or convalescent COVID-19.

DNA of the CDR3: TGTGCCAGCAGCCAGCGGGCTAACACCGGGGAGCTGTTTTTT. Translating it yields CASSQRANTGELFF. The genes are TRBV7-9 and TRBJ2-2, with D perhaps TRBD2 (6 bases). The V gene's germline CDR1 is SEHNR and CDR2 FQNEAQ (reference sequence). CDR3 length equals 14 residues. V was pared by 5 bases and J by 2 bases, with 9 bases between. Using reference TRBV7-9 and TRBJ2-2 for the parts outside the CDR3, the full variable domain is DTGVSQNPRHKITKRGQNVTFRCDPISEHNRLYWYRQTLGQGPEFLTYFQNEAQLEKSRLLSDRFSAERPKGSFSTLEIQRTEQGDSAMYLCASSQRANTGELFFGEGSRLTVL.